This T cell receptor (beta chain) came from a study of blood T cell repertoires in COVID-19. About the research overall: There were acute and convalescent COVID-19 samples, and they came from the United States, Italy and Spain. The cDNA or gDNA used as material had been derived from T cells, B-cell-depleted T cells, or PBMCs.

In the original analysis: Cell counts per sample came from amplifying reference gene primers. Clones were read by immunoSEQ multiplex PCR, and TCRdb kept only the in-frame ones, dropping some. The V and J calls and clone size are taken from that table; D and trimming were inferred from the DNA. The data contain around 23,000 clones, roughly nine tenths of them singletons. The CDR3 extends over 14 amino acids. Looked up from germline, CDR1 is MNHEY and CDR2 is SVGEGT. The V and J ends lost 6 bases and 10 bases, in that order; junction bases with no gene match: 4. This receptor was obtained from a human donor in a cohort sampled during active COVID-19. The material sequenced was peripheral blood. The chain couples TRBV6-2 or TRBV6-3 to TRBJ2-1; 15 bases align to TRBD2. CDR3 in amino acids: CASSRTSGRAEQFF. DNA for the CDR3: TGTGCCAGCAGCCGGACTAGCGGGAGGGCAGAGCAGTTCTTC.